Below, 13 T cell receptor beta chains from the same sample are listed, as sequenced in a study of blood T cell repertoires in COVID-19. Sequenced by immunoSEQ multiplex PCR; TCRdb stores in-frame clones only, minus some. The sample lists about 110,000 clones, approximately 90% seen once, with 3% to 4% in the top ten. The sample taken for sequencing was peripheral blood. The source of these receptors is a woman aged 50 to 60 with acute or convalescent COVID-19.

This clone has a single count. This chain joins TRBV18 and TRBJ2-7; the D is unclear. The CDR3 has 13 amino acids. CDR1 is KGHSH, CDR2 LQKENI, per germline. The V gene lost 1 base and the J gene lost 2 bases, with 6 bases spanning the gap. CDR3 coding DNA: TGTGCCAGCTCACCACAAACAGCCTACGAGCAGTACTTC. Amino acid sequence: CASSPQTAYEQYF.

For the CDR3, the DNA is TGTGCCAGCAGTTTATTTCATGGACAGGGGAATCAGCCCCAGCATTTT. It is translated as CASSLFHGQGNQPQHF. The chain employs TRBV27 and TRBJ1-5; 9 nucleotides line up with TRBD1. Trimming cost V 1 base and J 4 bases; bases outside gene matches: 5. The CDR3 spans 16 residues. Germline V gene data show CDR1 as MNHEY and CDR2 as SMNVEV (reference sequence).

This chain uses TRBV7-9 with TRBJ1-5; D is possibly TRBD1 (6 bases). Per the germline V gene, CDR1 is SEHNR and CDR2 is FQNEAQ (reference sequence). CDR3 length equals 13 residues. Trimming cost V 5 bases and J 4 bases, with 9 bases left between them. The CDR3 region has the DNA TGTGCCAGCAGCCCTCAGGGGAATCAGCCCCAGCATTTT. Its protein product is CASSPQGNQPQHF.

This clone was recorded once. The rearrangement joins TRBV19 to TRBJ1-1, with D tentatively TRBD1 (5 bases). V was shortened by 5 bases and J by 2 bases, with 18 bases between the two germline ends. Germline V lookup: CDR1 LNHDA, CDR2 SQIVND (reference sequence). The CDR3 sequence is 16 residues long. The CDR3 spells CASSSGSRGFNTEAFF. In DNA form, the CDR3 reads TGTGCCAGTAGTTCCGGGTCACGGGGGTTTAACACTGAAGCTTTCTTT.

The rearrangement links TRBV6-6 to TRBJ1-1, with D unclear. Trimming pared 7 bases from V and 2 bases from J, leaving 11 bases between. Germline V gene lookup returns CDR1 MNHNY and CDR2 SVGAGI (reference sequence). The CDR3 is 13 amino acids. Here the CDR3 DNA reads TGTGCCAGCATATCGACGGGAAACACTGAAGCTTTCTTT. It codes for CASISTGNTEAFF.

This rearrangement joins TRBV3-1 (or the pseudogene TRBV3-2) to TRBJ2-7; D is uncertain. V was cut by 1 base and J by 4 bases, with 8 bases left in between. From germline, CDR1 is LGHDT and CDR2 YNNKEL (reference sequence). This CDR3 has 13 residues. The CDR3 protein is CASSQAGLYEQYF. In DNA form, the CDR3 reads TGTGCCAGCAGCCAAGCCGGGTTGTACGAGCAGTACTTC.

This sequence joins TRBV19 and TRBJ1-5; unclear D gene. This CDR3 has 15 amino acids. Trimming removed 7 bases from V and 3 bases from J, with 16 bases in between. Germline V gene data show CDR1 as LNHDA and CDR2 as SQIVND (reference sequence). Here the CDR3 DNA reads TGTGCCAGTACCTCGTTGGAGGGAAACAATCAGCCCCAGCATTTT. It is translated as CASTSLEGNNQPQHF.

CDR3 region: CASSLELGTGRTGELFF. In nucleotides, the CDR3 is TGTGCCAGCAGCTTAGAGCTGGGGACAGGACGGACCGGGGAGCTGTTTTTT. The J gene is TRBJ2-2, the V gene TRBV7-2, with 8 bases that match TRBD1. The V segment lost 1 base and the J segment 5 bases; nucleotides outside the gene matches: 9. The CDR3 runs 17 residues. CDR1 is SGHTA and CDR2 is FQGNSA in the germline V gene.

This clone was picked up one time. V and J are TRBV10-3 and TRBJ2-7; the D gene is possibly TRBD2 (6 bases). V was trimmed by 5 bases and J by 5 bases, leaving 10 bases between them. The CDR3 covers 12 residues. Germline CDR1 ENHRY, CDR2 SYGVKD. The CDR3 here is CAISRLDNEQYF. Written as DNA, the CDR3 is TGTGCCATCAGTAGACTAGACAACGAGCAGTACTTC.

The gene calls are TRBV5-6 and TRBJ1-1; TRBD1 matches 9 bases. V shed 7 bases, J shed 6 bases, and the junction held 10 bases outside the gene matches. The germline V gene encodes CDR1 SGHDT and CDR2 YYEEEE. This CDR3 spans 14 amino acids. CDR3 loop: CASGTGGGFAEAFF. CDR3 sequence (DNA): TGTGCCAGCGGCACAGGGGGCGGTTTCGCTGAAGCTTTCTTT. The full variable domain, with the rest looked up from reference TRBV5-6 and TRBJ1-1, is DAGVTQSPTHLIKTRGQQVTLRCSPKSGHDTVSWYQQALGQGPQFIFQYYEEEERQRGNFPDRFSGHQFPNYSSELNVNALLLGDSALYLCASGTGGGFAEAFFGQGTRLTVV.

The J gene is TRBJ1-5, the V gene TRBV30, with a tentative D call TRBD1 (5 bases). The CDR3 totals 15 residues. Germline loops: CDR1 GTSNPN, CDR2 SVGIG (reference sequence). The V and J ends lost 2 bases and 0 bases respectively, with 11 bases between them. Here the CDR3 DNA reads TGTGCCTGGAGTTTACCTACAGGTAGCAATCAGCCCCAGCATTTT. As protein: CAWSLPTGSNQPQHF. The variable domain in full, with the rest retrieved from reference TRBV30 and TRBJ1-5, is SQTIHQWPATLVQPVGSPLSLECTVEGTSNPNLYWYRQAAGRGLQLLFYSVGIGQISSEVPQNLSASRPQDRQFILSSKKLLLSDSGFYLCAWSLPTGSNQPQHFGDGTRLSIL.

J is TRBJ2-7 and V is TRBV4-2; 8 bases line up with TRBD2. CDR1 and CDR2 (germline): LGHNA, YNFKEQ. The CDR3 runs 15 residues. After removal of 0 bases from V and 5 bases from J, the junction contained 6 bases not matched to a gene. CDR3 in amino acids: CASSQDGIAGNEQYF. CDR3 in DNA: TGTGCCAGCAGCCAAGATGGAATAGCGGGGAACGAGCAGTACTTC.

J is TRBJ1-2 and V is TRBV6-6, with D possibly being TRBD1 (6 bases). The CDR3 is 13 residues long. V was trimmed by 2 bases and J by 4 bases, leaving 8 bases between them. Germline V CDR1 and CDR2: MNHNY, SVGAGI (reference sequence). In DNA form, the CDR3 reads TGTGCCAGCAGTTACCCGGACAGCTATGGCTACACCTTC. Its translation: CASSYPDSYGYTF.